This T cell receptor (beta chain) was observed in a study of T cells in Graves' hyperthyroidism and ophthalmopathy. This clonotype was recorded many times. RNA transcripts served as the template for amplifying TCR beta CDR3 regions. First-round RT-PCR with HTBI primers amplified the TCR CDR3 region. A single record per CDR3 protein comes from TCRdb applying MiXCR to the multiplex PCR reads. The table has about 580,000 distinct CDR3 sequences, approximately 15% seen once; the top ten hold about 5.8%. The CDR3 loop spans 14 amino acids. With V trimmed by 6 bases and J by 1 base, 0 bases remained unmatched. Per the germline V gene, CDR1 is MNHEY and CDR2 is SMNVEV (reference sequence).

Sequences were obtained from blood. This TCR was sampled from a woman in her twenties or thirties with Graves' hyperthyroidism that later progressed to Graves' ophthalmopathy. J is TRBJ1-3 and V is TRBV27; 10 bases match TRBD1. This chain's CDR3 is CASRGQGSGNTIYF. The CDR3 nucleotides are TGTGCCAGCAGGGGACAGGGGTCTGGAAACACCATATATTTT.